Each of the 8 T cell receptor beta chains below was sequenced from the same sample in a study of regulatory T cells in long-lasting Graves disease. To make TCR beta libraries, researchers used iRepertoire HTBI primers and Arm-PCR of CDR3 regions. Using its own MiXCR run on the multiplex PCR reads, TCRdb lists one record per CDR3 protein. Here the sample spans roughly 560,000 distinct CDR3 sequences, 12% being singletons. Documented time point: newly diagnosed GD, antithyroid drugs for less than 3 months. The TCR library was prepared using RNA isolated from PBMCs. This sample was shared with a second study, whose subject was T cells in Graves' hyperthyroidism and ophthalmopathy.

The source material was peripheral blood mononuclear cells (PBMCs), sampled at new diagnosis, from a patient treated with antithyroid drugs. These receptors all stem from a woman under 40 with Graves disease.

This clonotype was seen ten or more times. Since a much larger clone is just one base distant, this may be a read error. The chain joins TRBV7-9 to TRBJ1-2, with unresolved D. The V gene's germline CDR1 is SEHNR and CDR2 FQNEAQ (reference sequence). V shed 5 bases and J shed 4 bases, with 5 bases lying between them. The CDR3 has 11 residues. CDR3 sequence reads: CASSASYGYTF. CDR3 nucleotides: TGTGCCAGCAGCGCCAGCTATGGCTACACCTTC.

This chain links TRBV20-1 with TRBJ2-3, with a weak D call TRBD1 (6 bases). CDR1 is DFQATT and CDR2 is SNEGSKA in the germline V gene (reference sequence). V lost 8 bases, J lost 0 bases, and 15 bases lay in between. CDR3 length: 14 residues. Written as DNA, the CDR3 is TGCAGTCTACCTCGGACAGCGAGCACAGATACGCAGTATTTT. As protein: CSLPRTASTDTQYF.

This clonotype came up many times. The chain carries TRBV19 and TRBJ1-1; D is unclear. This CDR3 is built from 12 residues. Germline CDR1 reads LNHDA; CDR2 reads SQIVND (reference sequence). Trimming took 1 base from V and 6 from J, leaving 6 bases between them. This chain's CDR3 is CASSIAPAEAFF. CDR3 sequence (DNA): TGTGCCAGTAGTATAGCCCCGGCTGAAGCTTTCTTT.

This clonotype was recorded at least ten times. The V and J genes are TRBV20-1 and TRBJ2-5; 7 positions agree with TRBD2. J lost 9 bases, V lost 3 bases, and 7 bases had no gene match. The CDR3 length is 12 residues. The V gene's germline CDR1 is DFQATT and CDR2 SNEGSKA (reference sequence). The CDR3 sequence is CSASVDGRSQYF. CDR3 nucleotide sequence: TGCAGTGCTAGTGTCGACGGGAGGTCCCAGTACTTC.

This clonotype was counted many times. This chain connects TRBV9 to TRBJ1-2; D is unclear. From germline, CDR1 is SGDLS and CDR2 YYNGEE. Deletions cut 2 bases from V and 5 bases from J, with 10 bases between. There are 13 residues in the CDR3. In DNA form, the CDR3 reads TGTGCCAGCAGCGTTCTGGAGGATTATGGCTACACCTTC. Translation gives CASSVLEDYGYTF.

This clonotype occurred a few times. The J gene is TRBJ1-1, the V gene TRBV4-3; D is unresolved. The CDR3 runs to 15 residues. The germline CDR1 and CDR2 sequences are LGHNA and YSLEER. Trimming shortened V by 1 base and J by 1 base, and 10 bases separated the two germline ends. CDR3 sequence: CASSQGARRNTEAFF. The CDR3 nucleotides read TGCGCCAGCAGCCAAGGGGCCAGGCGGAACACTGAAGCTTTCTTT.

This clonotype was seen repeatedly, ten times or more. The chain recombines TRBV6-2 or TRBV6-3 with TRBJ2-3, with 8 bases that match TRBD1. V lost 7 bases to trimming and J lost 1 base; unmatched junction nucleotides: 4. Germline V gene sequence: CDR1 MNHEY, CDR2 SVGEGT. The CDR3 length is 14 residues. CDR3 sequence (DNA): TGTGCCAGCACTCCGGGACAGGGCACAGATACGCAGTATTTT. It encodes CASTPGQGTDTQYF.

The table lists this clonotype with many counts. The J gene is TRBJ2-7, the V gene TRBV30, with D perhaps TRBD1 (6 bases). In germline, CDR1 is GTSNPN, CDR2 SVGIG (reference sequence). This CDR3 has 15 residues. Trimming cost V 2 bases and J 3 bases, with 17 bases left between them. The CDR3 nucleotides are TGTGCCTGGAGTAGGTCAGGGGCGGTGATCTACGAGCAGTACTTC. It yields the protein CAWSRSGAVIYEQYF.